This TCR beta chain was identified in a study of blood T cell repertoires in COVID-19. The method was immunoSEQ multiplex PCR; TCRdb's version includes in-frame clones alone and lacks a portion of them. The data contain fewer than 350,000 clones, around 90% of them singletons. Germline V lookup: CDR1 MNHEY, CDR2 SVGAGI. Trimming took 3 bases from V and 8 from J, leaving 13 bases between them. This CDR3 contains 14 residues. Sample: peripheral blood. The sequence was collected from a woman in her twenties or thirties with COVID-19, enrolled during active disease. The genes are TRBV6-5 and TRBJ2-2; the D gene is possibly TRBD2 (6 bases). CDR3 amino acids: CASSYGRGGGELFF. The CDR3, as DNA: TGTGCCAGCAGTTATGGTCGGGGAGGTGGGGAGCTGTTTTTT.